These T cell receptor beta chains were read from a single sample in a study of T cells after posttransplantation cyclophosphamide. Clones were read by immunoSEQ multiplex PCR, and TCRdb kept only the in-frame ones, dropping some. The data contain approximately 52,000 clones, roughly 86% of them singletons. The sample taken for sequencing was PBMCs. These receptors were collected from a man aged 25 to 40 with a blood cancer, CMV-positive, and with a related stem cell donor. Both conserved end residues are part of each CDR3. The order of the fields is V gene, J gene, CDR3 protein.

>TRBV5-1|TRBJ2-5
CASSLGRGQETQYF
>TRBV5-1|TRBJ2-2
CASVGQGNTGELFF
>TRBV6-5|TRBJ2-7
CASSYLFNLTYEQYF
>TRBV5-5|TRBJ1-5
CASSLLAPGNNQPQHF
>TRBV7-8|TRBJ2-1
CASSSRQLNEQFF
>TRBV29-1|TRBJ1-5
CSVLDRGPNQPQHF
>TRBV7-8|TRBJ2-3
CASSLIIDTQYF
>TRBV6-6|TRBJ2-7
CASTPRAGAAYEQYF
>TRBV4-1|TRBJ2-7
CASSRSSGLNYEQYF
>TRBV15|TRBJ2-1
CATSTDSHNEQFF
>TRBV6-5|TRBJ1-2
CASRPPGGRGYTF
>TRBV7-8|TRBJ2-3
CASSSTEGTDTQYF
>TRBV7-9|TRBJ2-1
CASSLSGDNEQFF
>TRBV18|TRBJ2-7
CASSRDHELLAGDSYEQYF
>TRBV29-1|TRBJ1-5
CSVGQGVQPQHF
>TRBV4-2|TRBJ2-5
CASSQAAGARETQYF
>TRBV7-3|TRBJ2-1
CASSPPGGNEQFF
>TRBV5-4|TRBJ2-2
CASSPGGAGGTGELFF
>TRBV6-6|TRBJ1-1
CASSPQGETEAFF
>TRBV7-9|TRBJ2-7
CASSEEVSGISYEQYF
>TRBV21-1|TRBJ2-1
CASSKRPSFTSYNEQFF
>TRBV14|TRBJ2-2
CASSQDRYGELFF
>TRBV28|TRBJ2-5
CASSSPGSAGRETQYF
>TRBV28|TRBJ2-1
CASRTGTDSSYNEQFF
>TRBV5-1|TRBJ2-7
CASSLTQGDDEQYF
>TRBV29-1|TRBJ1-2
CSVVGQGYGYTF
>TRBV7-2|TRBJ1-2
CASSLDRGRGYTF
>TRBV10-2|TRBJ2-2
CASSIHTGLANTGELFF
>TRBV7-8|TRBJ2-1
CASSSTTGAYNEQFF
>TRBV7-6|TRBJ2-2
CASSAGSQIGTGELFF
>TRBV5-1|TRBJ2-1
CASSSTGQGANEQFF
>TRBV6-6|TRBJ1-1
CASSKRQESGSTEAFF
>TRBV11-3|TRBJ1-3
CASSSAGTAGNTIYF
>TRBV28|TRBJ2-6
CASSFIQTGANVLTF
>TRBV7-6|TRBJ2-3
CASSLGLVASDTQYF
>TRBV2|TRBJ2-2
CASSETGNTGELFF
>TRBV7-9|TRBJ2-1
CASSFGQGRGYNEQFF
>TRBV27|TRBJ2-3
CASSSHGTSQDTQYF
>TRBV6-1|TRBJ1-1
CASSEAGRLAGGTEAFF
>TRBV5-4|TRBJ2-1
CASSLPTGTGREQFF
>TRBV5-7|TRBJ2-7
CASSLWDRGNYEQYF
>TRBV27|TRBJ2-7
CASSLKGQGLRREQYF